Shown below are 11 T cell receptor beta chains from a single sample sequenced in a study of OX40 agonist ivuxolimab in advanced cancers. Only in-frame clones appear in the TCRdb table, and some are missing; sequencing was by immunoSEQ multiplex PCR. The sample carries around 50,000 clones, about 90% recorded once. The sample consisted of CD4+ or CD8+ T cells sorted from blood, taken in a trial of the OX40 agonist ivuxolimab. Source of these receptors: an adult with an advanced solid tumor such as melanoma, head and neck, liver or kidney cancer.

The rearrangement joins TRBV28 to TRBJ1-1; the match to TRBD1 covers 11 bases. J gave up 5 bases and V 5 bases, and 7 bases lay outside the gene matches. The CDR3 length is 15 residues. Looked up from germline, CDR1 is MDHEN and CDR2 is SYDVKM. This CDR3 reads CASSALRDRGTEAFF. The CDR3 DNA sequence: TGTGCCAGCAGTGCACTCCGGGACAGGGGGACTGAAGCTTTCTTT.

The CDR3 loop is CDLRASSYNEQFF. The CDR3 DNA sequence: TGTGACCTGCGGGCGAGCTCCTACAATGAGCAGTTCTTC. The V and J genes are TRBV5-4 and TRBJ2-1, with TRBD2 as a possible D gene (5 bases). This CDR3 is built from 13 residues. Germline CDR1 is SGHNT and CDR2 is YYREEE (reference sequence).

This chain joins TRBV9 and TRBJ2-7, with TRBD2 as a possible D gene (6 bases). The CDR3 runs to 14 residues. Trimming stripped 4 bases from V and 0 bases from J, with 11 bases between. Germline CDR1 SGDLS, CDR2 YYNGEE. The CDR3 region has the DNA TGTGCCAGCAGCCAGGGACTGACCTCCTACGAGCAGTACTTC. Protein sequence: CASSQGLTSYEQYF.

This chain connects TRBV19 to TRBJ1-5; no firm D call. This CDR3 has 16 amino acids. V lost 3 bases, J lost 2 bases, and 14 bases lay in between. Germline V CDR1 and CDR2: LNHDA, SQIVND (reference sequence). CDR3 nucleotides: TGTGCCAGTAGTATTCCTATAGGGATCGGCAATCAGCCCCAGCATTTT. It is translated as CASSIPIGIGNQPQHF.

This clone has a single count. This chain links TRBV7-9 with TRBJ1-1, with 10 bases aligning to TRBD1. Germline V gene data show CDR1 as SEHNR and CDR2 as FQNEAQ (reference sequence). This CDR3 has 14 residues. Unmatched junction bases numbered 6, after V lost 4 bases and J lost 7 bases. The CDR3 DNA reads as TGTGCCAGCAGCTCTCCGGGACAGGGGATTGAAGCTTTCTTT. Protein sequence: CASSSPGQGIEAFF.

V usage is TRBV30 and J usage is TRBJ2-7, with a tentative D call TRBD2 (5 bases). Trimming removed 3 bases at V and 2 bases at J, with 11 bases between. CDR3 length: 13 residues. Per germline, CDR1 GTSNPN and CDR2 SVGIG (reference sequence). In DNA form, the CDR3 reads TGTGCCTGGAGCGCGGGCCCCGCCTACGAGCAGTACTTC. It translates to CAWSAGPAYEQYF.

The genes are TRBV10-2 and TRBJ2-7, with D possibly being TRBD1 (6 bases). Trimming took off 10 bases at V and 0 bases at J, with 16 bases between the two ends. This CDR3 contains 14 residues. Germline CDR1 is WSHSY and CDR2 is SAAADI. The CDR3 DNA follows: TGCGCCACCACCCGGACAGCCAGCTCCTACGAGCAGTACTTC. This codes for CATTRTASSYEQYF.

The chain links TRBV28 to TRBJ2-1; 7 nucleotides line up with TRBD1. J lost 2 bases, V lost 6 bases, and 7 bases had no gene match. CDR1 is MDHEN, CDR2 SYDVKM, per germline. This CDR3 spans 15 amino acids. The CDR3 reads CASSLGDRAYNEQFF. CDR3 nucleotide sequence: TGTGCCAGCAGCTTGGGAGACAGGGCCTACAATGAGCAGTTCTTC.

This rearrangement joins TRBV27 to TRBJ1-2; the match to TRBD1 covers 9 bases. Per germline, CDR1 MNHEY and CDR2 SMNVEV (reference sequence). After removal of 5 bases from V and 6 bases from J, the junction contained 4 bases not matched to a gene. The CDR3 consists of 13 residues. The CDR3 nucleotides are TGTGCCAGCAGTCAACAGGGGGCGGATGGCTACACCTTC. Residues: CASSQQGADGYTF.

In its sample, this clone was seen once. The junction differs from germline at one of its ends, possibly a read error. The sample holds other DNA sequences that translate to the same CDR3. This sequence joins TRBV30 and TRBJ2-5; no clear D gene. CDR3 length: 12 residues. CDR1 GTSNPN and CDR2 SVGIG come from the germline V gene (reference sequence). CDR3 DNA sequence: TGCGCCTGGAGTGAAATGGGATGGGCCCAGTACTTC. Encoded protein: CAWSEMGWAQYF.

This chain links TRBV4-3 with TRBJ2-7; D unresolved. V was cut by 0 bases and J by 6 bases, with 18 bases left in between. CDR3 size: 16 residues. Germline CDR1 is LGHNA and CDR2 is YSLEER. The CDR3, as DNA: TGCGCCAGCAGCCAAGAGGGCCTAAGGGCAGATGGCGAGCAGTACTTC. Protein: CASSQEGLRADGEQYF.